This entry describes one T cell receptor beta chain. Antigen specificity is unknown. This sample was taken from a study of T cell responses to AZD1222 COVID-19 vaccine. Study-wide results and limits: Seropositive at baseline were only 5 or 6 AZD1222 recipients.

The CDR3 spans 15 residues. V was clipped by 2 bases and J by 3 bases, with 11 bases between them. Looked up from germline, CDR1 is ENHRY and CDR2 is SYGVKD. The table came from immunoSEQ multiplex PCR; TCRdb's copy has only in-frame clones and leaves some out. The sample holds 95,000 to 150,000 clones, 86% seen once. Sequencing was performed on peripheral blood, taken on day 0 of AZD1222 vaccination. The clonotype was recovered from an adult in good health. V gene TRBV10-3 combines with J gene TRBJ1-5; a possible D gene is TRBD1 (5 bases). The CDR3 is CAISEAGYANQPQHF. In nucleotides, the CDR3 is TGTGCCATCAGTGAGGCAGGGTATGCCAATCAGCCCCAGCATTTT.